At least ten counts were recorded for the clone carrying this TCR beta chain. No antigen is known for it. This record comes from a study of T cells in Graves' hyperthyroidism and ophthalmopathy. Any patient presenting with uncontrolled infection, other autoimmune disease, pregnancy or lactation was left out. PBMCs were sourced from 9 to 10 ml fresh peripheral blood. Amplified regions were TCR beta CDR3 sequences from RNA transcripts. Using the HTBI primer set, a first-round RT-PCR was run on the TCR CDR3. TCRdb processed the multiplex PCR reads anew with MiXCR; each CDR3 protein has one entry. The sample holds hundreds of thousands of distinct CDR3 sequences, roughly 14% seen once. Study observations and caveats: Ophthalmopathy was distinguished from stable hyperthyroidism by 13 V-J signatures. Most clonotypes expanded in thyroid above 0.001 were likewise present in blood.

This CDR3 spans 15 amino acids. Germline-derived CDR1 and CDR2 are SGHRS and YFSETQ. V was shortened by 0 bases and J by 4 bases, with 11 bases between the two germline ends. The source of this sequence is a woman aged 50 to 60 with Graves' ophthalmopathy. The chain uses TRBV5-1 and TRBJ2-1; D tentatively fits TRBD1 or TRBD2 (5 bases each). Material: blood. Here the CDR3 DNA reads TGCGCCAGCAGCTTGGTAGGGGAGCCGTACAATGAGCAGTTCTTC. This sequence encodes CASSLVGEPYNEQFF.